The text below deals with one TCR beta chain. As yet, its antigen is unknown. With a much larger clone just one base away, this may be a read error. Each CDR3 protein is one row after TCRdb ran MiXCR on the 5' RACE reads. In the table there are hundreds of thousands of distinct CDR3 sequences, about 12% of which are singletons. This record belongs to a study of CD8 T cells in ankylosing spondylitis. Study results and caveats: What appeared characteristic of ankylosing spondylitis blood was a TCR beta motif of eight highly homologous variants.

Germline lookup yields CDR1 SGHRS and CDR2 YFSETQ. The CDR3 has 14 residues. The J gene is TRBJ2-3, the V gene TRBV5-1; TRBD1 aligns across 9 bases. Material for sequencing was blood, either unsorted or a sorted T cell fraction (not recorded which). The sequence was obtained from a male donor with ankylosing spondylitis. The chain's CDR3 is CTSSWGTGRDTQYF. The CDR3 DNA reads TGCACCAGCAGCTGGGGGACAGGGAGAGATACGCAGTATTTT.